Listed below are T cell receptor beta chains from one sample, sequenced in a study of Tregs in tolerant kidney transplant recipients. Here immunoSEQ multiplex PCR was the method, and the copy in TCRdb shows in-frame clones only, minus some. The sample has tens of thousands of clones, roughly 98% seen once; the top ten hold 0.34%. This material consisted of Tregs from blood, taken before the transplant. Every receptor here comes from a human donor who received a combined kidney and bone marrow transplant. The conserved cysteine and the conserved F or W are not part of the CDR3 here. The D gene is left open where the match is weak.

D: TRBD2; V: TRBV11-3; CDR3: ASSLGGLGGDEQF
D: .; V: TRBV29-1; CDR3: SARHYNEQF
D: TRBD1; V: TRBV11-1; CDR3: ASSLGSGTGFTYEQY
D: TRBD1; V: TRBV13; CDR3: ASSFSFPTGPGGYT
D: .; V: TRBV15; CDR3: ATSRDNWGLAKNIQY
D: .; V: TRBV5-1; CDR3: ASRHLHNEQF
D: TRBD1; V: TRBV5-1; CDR3: ASSLGGTGSGANVLT
D: TRBD1; V: TRBV5-1; CDR3: ASSSTGTGAFDNSPLH
D: .; V: TRBV4-3; CDR3: ASSQVRGGNQPQH
D: .; V: TRBV12-5; CDR3: ASGLGGGYYNEQF
D: .; V: TRBV7-8; CDR3: ASSLGWAGSYNEQF
D: TRBD2; V: TRBV19; CDR3: ASSTLAGMSDTQY
D: .; V: TRBV18; CDR3: ASSPPSTPGNTIY
D: .; V: TRBV7-2; CDR3: ASSSPGHLYEQY
D: .; V: TRBV7-8; CDR3: ASSLVPRPRGFYEQY
D: .; V: TRBV18; CDR3: ASSDSFFYGYT
D: .; V: TRBV30; CDR3: AWSRRLGNQPQH
D: TRBD2; V: TRBV2; CDR3: ASSVGGRFQF
D: .; V: TRBV14; CDR3: ASSQAAGVKGYT
D: TRBD1; V: TRBV6-6; CDR3: ASSLDREVDSPLH
D: .; V: TRBV9; CDR3: ASSVGGEDTQY
D: .; V: TRBV30; CDR3: AWSVQAQGGYEQY
D: TRBD1; V: TRBV4-1; CDR3: ASSEVRGRRQY
D: TRBD1; V: TRBV5-1; CDR3: ASSSDRVNGYT
D: .; V: TRBV29-1; CDR3: SVEDWGGGDTQY
D: TRBD1; V: TRBV9; CDR3: ASSVGDRGRTGELF
D: .; V: TRBV19; CDR3: ASSIEARQARKF
D: TRBD1; V: TRBV15; CDR3: ATSTDRAGNQPQH
D: TRBD2; V: TRBV12-5; CDR3: ASGLAAYTGELF
D: .; V: TRBV18; CDR3: ASSPPFGSSYEQY
D: .; V: TRBV6-5; CDR3: ASSPDRNSNQPQH
D: TRBD1; V: TRBV10-3; CDR3: AISEFGQGALETQY
D: .; V: TRBV18; CDR3: ASSPPLTGWYGYT
D: TRBD2; V: TRBV7-3; CDR3: ASSFSSGKHNEQF
D: TRBD1; V: TRBV4-1; CDR3: ASSQDRGLTNEKLF
D: TRBD2; V: TRBV5-6; CDR3: ASSLDRTSGVNEQF